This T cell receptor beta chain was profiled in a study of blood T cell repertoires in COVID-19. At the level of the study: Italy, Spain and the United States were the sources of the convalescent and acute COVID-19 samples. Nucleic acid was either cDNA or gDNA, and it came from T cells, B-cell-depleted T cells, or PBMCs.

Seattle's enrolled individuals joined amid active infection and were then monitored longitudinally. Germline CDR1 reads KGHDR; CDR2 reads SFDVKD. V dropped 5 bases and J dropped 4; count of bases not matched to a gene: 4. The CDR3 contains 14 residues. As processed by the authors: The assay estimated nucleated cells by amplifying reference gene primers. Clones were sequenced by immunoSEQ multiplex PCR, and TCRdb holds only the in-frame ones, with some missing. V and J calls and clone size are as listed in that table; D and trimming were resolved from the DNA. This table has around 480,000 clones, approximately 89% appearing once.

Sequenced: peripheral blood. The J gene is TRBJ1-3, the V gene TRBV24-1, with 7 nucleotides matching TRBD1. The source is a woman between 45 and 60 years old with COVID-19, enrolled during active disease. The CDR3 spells CATSVRGRGNTIYF. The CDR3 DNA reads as TGTGCCACCAGTGTGAGGGGGCGAGGAAACACCATATATTTT.